This T cell receptor beta chain was sequenced for a study of T cells in Graves' hyperthyroidism and ophthalmopathy (dated by TCRdb to the late 2010s). Looking at the study overall: Peripheral blood samples were taken at the time of initial diagnosis, prior to any treatment. To identify TCR V-J signatures that set the groups apart, the researchers used a discovery cohort of 100 patients, made up of roughly 40 with Graves' ophthalmopathy and some 60 with stable Graves' hyperthyroidism. Whether ophthalmopathy could be predicted prospectively was tested in an independent validation cohort made up of 18 to 20 hyperthyroidism patients plus 17 patients who later progressed to ophthalmopathy. The roughly 99 discovery patients were divided at random into training and test sets in a 7:3 ratio. In over five Graves' hyperthyroidism patients, the study also compared T-cell repertoires from thyroid tissue with T-cell repertoires from blood. After blood sampling, hyperthyroidism patients were treated with methimazole at a starting dose of 30 mg daily, and ophthalmopathy patients were treated with high-dose intravenous methylprednisolone. The paper reports TCR Vbeta CDR3 sequencing of 130 to 150 peripheral blood samples: around 45 ophthalmopathy, over 70 hyperthyroidism and some 17 progressor patients. The research as a whole found: In validation, the model predicted progression to ophthalmopathy a median of approximately 6.3 months before onset, with over 55% sensitivity and more than 72% specificity. Sample size was not statistically predetermined, and investigators were not blinded to group allocation. Most expanded thyroid clonotypes (frequency above 0.001) were also found in blood, which suggests that blood repertoires may mirror thyroid immune responses. A model built on a 13 V-J signature distinguished ophthalmopathy from stable hyperthyroidism, reaching around 87% sensitivity and under 84% specificity in cross-validation and 80%/75% in testing.

TCR beta CDR3 regions were amplified from RNA transcripts. The TCR CDR3 was subjected to a first round of RT-PCR using the HTBI primer set and the Qiagen OneStep RT-PCR kit. A second multiplex PCR round built the libraries, followed by size selection and purification. Paired-end sequencing of the libraries was performed with 100 bp reads on an Illumina HiSeq2000. On the authors' methods: Raw data were processed with SOAPnuke, discarding reads with adapters, uncalled bases, mean Phred below 15, or no exact constant-primer or identifier match. High-quality paired reads were merged with COPE v1.2.5, and unique nucleotide sequences were defined as clonotypes. MiTCR v1.1 was used to align the clonotypes against IMGT TRBV, TRBD and TRBJ reference segments. Only V-J combinations with frequency above 0.0001, covering roughly 99% of repertoires, were analysed. A TCS score was defined as the ratio between F50 (clonal expansion) and ExV (chaos), using BLOSUM62-based TCRdist between CDR3 peptides within each V-J. Welch's t-statistics and random forest reduced around 520 V-J features to roughly 13, which were used in a naive Bayes classifier (R e1071). TCRdb handled the public reads itself, with Q25 trimming in fastp and clone calling in MiXCR, and kept productive beta chains. Rows matching on CDR3 protein sequence are summarized as one entry with the most common DNA and genes. The authors' filters were not applied to this entry. For this sample the table gives hundreds of thousands of distinct CDR3 sequences, of which about 13% were detected only once. Clones ranked in the top ten supply 30% to 40% of the sample.

As to this clonotype: Its antigen target is currently unknown. No base quality values were provided; no much bigger clone lies one nucleotide off.

From cysteine to phenylalanine, the CDR3 is 20 amino acids long. Only the CDR3 DNA stays, 60 bases, in frame from base 1. The V end gives up 2 bases and the J end 4 bases, leaving 17 bases in the junction not matched to a gene. CDR1 WNHNN and CDR2 SYGVQD were looked up in the germline V gene (reference sequence). Ophthalmopathy patients had moderately to severely active disease, with a Clinical Activity Score of 3 or more, a NOSPECS grade of 4 or more, and a disease duration of less than 3 months. Any patient with an uncontrolled infection, another autoimmune disease, pregnancy or lactation was excluded. Diagnoses were established on the basis of clinical symptoms, serum thyroxine and TRAb, thyroid ultrasound, and orbital computed tomography. Ficoll-Paque density gradient centrifugation was used to isolate PBMCs from approximately 10 ml of fresh peripheral blood. Trizol reagent was used to extract total RNA, and RNA quality was then checked on an Agilent 2100 Bioanalyzer.

Here the chain combines TRBV10-1 and TRBJ2-2; the junction holds 9 bases that match TRBD2. Sequenced input: blood. This receptor was taken from a woman in her thirties or forties with Graves' ophthalmopathy. The nucleotides read TGCGCCAGCAGTGAGACGGCCTGGGGGGCTAGCGGGGTCGTCACCGGGGAGCTGTTTTTT. This is translated as CASSETAWGASGVVTGELFF.